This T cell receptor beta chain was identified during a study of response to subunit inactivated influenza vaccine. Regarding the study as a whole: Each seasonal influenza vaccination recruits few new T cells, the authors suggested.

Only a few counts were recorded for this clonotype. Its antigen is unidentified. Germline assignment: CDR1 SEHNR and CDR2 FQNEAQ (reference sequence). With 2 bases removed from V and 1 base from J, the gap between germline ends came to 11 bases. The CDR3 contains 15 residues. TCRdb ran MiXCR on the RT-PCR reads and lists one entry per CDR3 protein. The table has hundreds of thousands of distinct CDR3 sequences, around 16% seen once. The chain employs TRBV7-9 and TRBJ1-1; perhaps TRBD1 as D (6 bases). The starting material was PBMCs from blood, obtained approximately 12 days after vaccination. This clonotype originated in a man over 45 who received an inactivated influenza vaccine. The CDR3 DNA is TGTGCCAGCAGCTTAAGTTGGGGGCCGAACACTGAAGCTTTCTTT. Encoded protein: CASSLSWGPNTEAFF.